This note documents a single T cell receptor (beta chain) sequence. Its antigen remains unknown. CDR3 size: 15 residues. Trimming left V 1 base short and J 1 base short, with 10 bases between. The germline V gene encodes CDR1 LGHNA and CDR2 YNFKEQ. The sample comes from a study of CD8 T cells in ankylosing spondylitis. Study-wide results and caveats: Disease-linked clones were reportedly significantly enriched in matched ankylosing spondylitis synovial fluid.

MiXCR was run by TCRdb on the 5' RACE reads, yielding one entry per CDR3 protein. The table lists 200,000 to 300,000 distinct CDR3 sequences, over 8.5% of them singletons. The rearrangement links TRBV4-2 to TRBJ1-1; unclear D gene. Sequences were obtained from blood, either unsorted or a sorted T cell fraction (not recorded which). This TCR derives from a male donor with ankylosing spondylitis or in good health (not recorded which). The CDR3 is CASSQAPTENTEAFF. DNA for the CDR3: TGTGCCAGCAGCCAAGCTCCGACCGAGAACACTGAAGCTTTCTTT.